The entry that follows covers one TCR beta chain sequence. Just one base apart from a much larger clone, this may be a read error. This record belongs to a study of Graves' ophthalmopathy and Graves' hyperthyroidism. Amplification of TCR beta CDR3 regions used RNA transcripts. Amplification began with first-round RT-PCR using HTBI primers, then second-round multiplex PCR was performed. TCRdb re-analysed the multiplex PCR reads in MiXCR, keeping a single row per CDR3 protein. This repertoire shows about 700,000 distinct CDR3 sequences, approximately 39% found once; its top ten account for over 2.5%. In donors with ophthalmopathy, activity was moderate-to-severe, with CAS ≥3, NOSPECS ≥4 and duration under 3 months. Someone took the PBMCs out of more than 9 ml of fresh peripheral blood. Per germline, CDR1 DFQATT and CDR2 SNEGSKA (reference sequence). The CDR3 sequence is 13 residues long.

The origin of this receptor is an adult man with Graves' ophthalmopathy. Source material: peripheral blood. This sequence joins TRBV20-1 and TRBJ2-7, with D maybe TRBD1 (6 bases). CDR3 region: CSVIGQSSCEQYF. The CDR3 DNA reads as TGCAGTGTGATAGGACAGAGCTCCTGCGAGCAGTACTTC.